The T cell receptor beta chain under discussion was sequenced for a study of patients and donors after allogeneic stem cell transplantation. Germline trimming cut 0 bases from V and 6 bases from J; bases unmatched to any gene: 2. The CDR3 extends over 14 amino acids. Germline V gene sequence: CDR1 SGDLS, CDR2 YYNGEE. MiXCR, applied by TCRdb to the RT-PCR reads, yields one record per CDR3 protein. Seen here are roughly 960,000 distinct CDR3 sequences, about a sixth observed once, and the top ten hold under 6.5%. The TCR comes from a human donor who was either an allogeneic HSCT recipient or a stem cell or donor lymphocyte infusion donor (not recorded which). It is not recorded whose cells these are; they may come from a transplant donor. The V call is TRBV9, the J call TRBJ2-7; 11 nucleotides match TRBD2. The specimen was blood, either unsorted or a sorted T cell fraction (not recorded which). CDR3 in amino acids: CASSVVGTSGEQYF. DNA of the CDR3: TGTGCCAGCAGCGTAGTGGGGACTAGCGGCGAGCAGTACTTC.